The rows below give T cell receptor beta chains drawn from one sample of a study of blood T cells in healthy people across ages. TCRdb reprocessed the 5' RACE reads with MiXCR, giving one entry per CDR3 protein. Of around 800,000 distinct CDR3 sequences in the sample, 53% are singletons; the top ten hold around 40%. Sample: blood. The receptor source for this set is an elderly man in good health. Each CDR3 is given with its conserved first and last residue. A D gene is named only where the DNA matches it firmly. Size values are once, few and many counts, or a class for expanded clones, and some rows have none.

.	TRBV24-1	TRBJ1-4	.	TGTGCCACCAGTAAGGGCGCAACTAATGAAAAACTGTTTTTT	CATSKGATNEKLFF
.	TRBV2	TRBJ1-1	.	TGTGCCAGCACAAAGGAGAACACTGAAGCTTTCTTT	CASTKENTEAFF
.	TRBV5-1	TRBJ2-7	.	TGCGCCAGCAGCTTGTTCCCCCGGGACAGGGTTCTAGCGGGATCGCGGGAGCAGTACTTC	CASSLFPRDRVLAGSREQYF
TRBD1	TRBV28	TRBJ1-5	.	TGTGCCAGCAGGGTACTCGGGACAGGGGATCAGCCCCAGCATTTT	CASRVLGTGDQPQHF
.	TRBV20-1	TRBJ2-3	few	TGCAGTGCTATTCTACAGGGCACAGATACGCAGTATTTT	CSAILQGTDTQYF
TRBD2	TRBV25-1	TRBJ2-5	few	TGTGCCAGCATCCTCACTAGCGGGGGACAAGAGACCCAGTACTTC	CASILTSGGQETQYF
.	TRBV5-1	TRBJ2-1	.	TGCGCCAGCAGCCCTTGGCCCACCTACAATGAGCAGTTCTTC	CASSPWPTYNEQFF
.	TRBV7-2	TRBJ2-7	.	TGTGCCAGCAGCTTAGCATTCGATTCGTACGAGCAGTACTTC	CASSLAFDSYEQYF
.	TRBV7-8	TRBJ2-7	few	TGTGCCAGCAGCCTTCCCCGACAGACTAGCTCCTACGAGCAGTACTTC	CASSLPRQTSSYEQYF
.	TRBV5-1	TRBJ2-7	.	TGCGCCAGCAGCTTGGCCTTGTCAGGGTGGTACGAGCAGTACTTC	CASSLALSGWYEQYF